Following are 2 T cell receptor beta chains from one sample sequenced in a study of Ad26.COV2.S vaccination and SARS-CoV-2 variants. Profiled with immunoSEQ multiplex PCR; TCRdb holds only in-frame clones, not every one. The sample has 380,000 or so clones; 83% are singletons. Sample treatment: over 15 received Ad26.COV2.S at low or high dose, single or two shots; 5 received placebo; per-sample allocation not given. The investigators took samples on day 63 after the first vaccine or placebo injection. This sample comprised peripheral blood, obtained in a trial of Ad26.COV2.S vaccine versus placebo. These receptors were collected from a person between 18 and 65 years old who received the Ad26.COV2.S COVID-19 vaccine or a placebo.

In its sample, this clone was seen a few times. This chain joins TRBV9 and TRBJ1-3; TRBD1 might be the D (5 bases). Trimming stripped 0 bases from V and 5 bases from J, with 9 bases between. The CDR3 loop spans 14 amino acids. CDR1 and CDR2 from the germline V gene are SGDLS and YYNGEE. DNA of the CDR3: TGTGCCAGCAGCGTAGGAGGGGCGCGAAACACCATATATTTT. This sequence encodes CASSVGGARNTIYF.

The J gene is TRBJ1-3, the V gene TRBV27; D might be TRBD1 (6 bases). Germline V gene lookup returns CDR1 MNHEY and CDR2 SMNVEV (reference sequence). Between the trimmed V and J ends, which lost 3 bases and 4 bases, there was a span of 13 bases. The CDR3 is 15 amino acids. CDR3 sequence reads: CASSFMGGVGNTIYF. Here the CDR3 DNA reads TGTGCCAGCAGTTTTATGGGGGGCGTGGGAAACACCATATATTTT.